This T cell receptor beta chain was captured in a study of shared clonotypes between healthy human individuals. Study results and caveats: The study found lower generation probabilities in non-shared clonotypes than in those shared by all four donors. Investigators expected sequencing depth to affect clonotype sharing among donors.

Sequencing used immunoSEQ multiplex PCR; TCRdb keeps in-frame clones, though not all of them. Of millions of clones in the sample, about 95% were seen once. CDR1 is SQVTM and CDR2 is ANQGSEA in the germline V gene. The CDR3 covers 14 residues. The ends were cut back, 1 base at V and 5 bases at J, with 14 bases in the middle. The naive CD8 fraction comprised CD45RO-negative cells positively selected for CCR7 and excluded terminally differentiated effector memory CD45RA+ cells. With regard to this clone: The target antigen is unknown.

The source of this sequence is a man between 18 and 29 years old in good health. The sequencing sample was made of naive CD8+ T cells sorted from blood. This chain joins TRBV29-1 and TRBJ1-2, with D maybe TRBD1 (6 bases). The CDR3 coding sequence is TGCAGCGTTGAAGCCGGGGGGGCTGAATATGGCTACACCTTC. Translated: CSVEAGGAEYGYTF.